This T cell receptor (beta chain) comes out of a study of shared clonotypes between healthy human individuals. On the study more broadly: The study drew on two women and a few men aged 18 to 49 as donors. Study results and caveats: Sampling involved blood alone; tissue repertoires likely differ.

Source study methods: ImmunoSEQ output lacked quality scores and full-length reads, limiting matched filtering. The method was immunoSEQ multiplex PCR; TCRdb's version includes in-frame clones alone and lacks a portion of them. For V, J and clone size, that table is used; D and trimming come from the DNA. This table holds hundreds of thousands of clones, roughly four fifths found once. With respect to this clone: The antigen is unknown.

Adult donors, all healthy and HIV-negative, had no recent acute infections or vaccinations. The TCR comes from a woman aged 40 to 50 in good health. Some clones in this sample may be carry-over from other donors' samples. The sample consisted of PBMCs.

The CDR3 sequence is CASSSSVGGEQYF. In DNA form, the CDR3 reads TGTGCCAGCAGTTCCAGCGTGGGTGGCGAGCAGTACTTC. This chain uses TRBV6-5 with TRBJ2-7; D is unresolved. The germline V gene encodes CDR1 MNHEY and CDR2 SVGAGI. The V gene lost 4 bases and the J gene lost 6 bases, with 13 bases spanning the gap. CDR3 length: 13 residues.